These 24 T cell receptor beta chains came from one sample sequenced in a study of circulating CD8 cells and anti-PD-1 response in melanoma. Each library started from 15 ng of total RNA using the QIAseq Immune Repertoire TCR panel. MiXCR, applied by TCRdb to the reads, yields one record per CDR3 protein. The table lists about 1,000 distinct CDR3 sequences, roughly 6.6% of them singletons, with about 4.6% in the top ten. From live CD3+CD8+TCRalphabeta+ cells, four PD-1 and/or TIGIT subsets were sorted. The material was CD8+ T cells from PBMCs, obtained at baseline or after one month of anti-PD-1 therapy (not recorded which). Receptor source: a human donor with melanoma.

In this sample, this clonotype turned up a few times. The gene calls are TRBV28 and TRBJ2-7; D may be TRBD1 or TRBD2 (5 bases each). CDR3 length equals 18 residues. Germline-derived CDR1 and CDR2 are MDHEN and SYDVKM. The V gene lost 5 bases and the J gene lost 5 bases, with 28 bases spanning the gap. CDR3 in amino acids: CASSPGQEEFGERNEQYF. The CDR3 DNA reads TGTGCCAGCAGTCCCGGACAAGAGGAATTTGGGGAGAGAAACGAGCAGTACTTC. Supplemented by reference TRBV28 and TRBJ2-7, the full variable domain reads DVKVTQSSRYLVKRTGEKVFLECVQDMDHENMFWYRQDPGLGLRLIYFSYDVKMKEKGDIPEGYSVSREKKERFSLILESASTNQTSMYLCASSPGQEEFGERNEQYFGPGTRLTVT.

With regard to this clonotype: A clone one base away is much larger, so this may be a read error. Written as DNA, the CDR3 is TGCAGTGCTGGGGGCGGCAGGGAGCCCTACGAGCTGTACTTC. Its protein product is CSAGGGREPYELYF. The J gene is TRBJ2-7, the V gene TRBV20-1, with D perhaps TRBD1 (6 bases). This CDR3 has 14 amino acids. In germline, CDR1 is DFQATT, CDR2 SNEGSKA (reference sequence).

This clonotype was counted a few times. Given a much more abundant clone one base away, this may be a read error. The genes are TRBV27 and TRBJ1-6, with a tentative D call TRBD1 (5 bases). In germline, CDR1 is MNHEY, CDR2 SMNVEV (reference sequence). This CDR3 is 14 amino acids long. The germline V and J ends were trimmed by 5 bases and 9 bases, with 14 bases remaining between them. The CDR3 here is CASSPGTWSSPLHF. DNA of the CDR3: TGTGCCAGCAGTCCCGGGACGTGGAGTTCACCCCTCCACTTT.

This clonotype counts as medium-sized. The chain joins TRBV19 to TRBJ2-7; D uncertain. With 5 bases removed from V and 3 bases from J, the gap between germline ends came to 11 bases. Germline V CDR1 and CDR2: LNHDA, SQIVND (reference sequence). This CDR3 region has 13 residues. CDR3 DNA: TGTGCCAGTAGTGCCGTCGACGGCTACGAGCAGTACTTC. This sequence encodes CASSAVDGYEQYF.

This clonotype is termed medium-sized. The chain recombines TRBV2 with TRBJ2-2; D unresolved. This CDR3 region has 13 residues. Trimming cost V 7 bases and J 1 base, with 7 bases left between them. Germline lookup yields CDR1 SNHLY and CDR2 FYNNEI. CDR3 loop: CASTRQNTGELFF. DNA for the CDR3: TGTGCCAGCACCCGACAGAACACCGGGGAGCTGTTTTTT.

Relative to its sample, this clonotype is large (0.1 to 1%). This chain joins TRBV4-2 and TRBJ2-7; 7 bases match TRBD2. CDR3 length: 15 residues. V gave up 2 bases and J gave up 8 bases; unmatched junction bases: 12. The germline gives CDR1 LGHNA, CDR2 YNFKEQ. CDR3 DNA: TGTGCCAGCAGCCAAAACCAGCGGGGCGCGTACCAGCAGTACTTC. Amino acids: CASSQNQRGAYQQYF.

This clonotype qualifies as medium-sized. The rearrangement uses TRBV28 and TRBJ2-3; D is undetermined. Germline CDR1 is MDHEN and CDR2 is SYDVKM. This CDR3 contains 11 residues. V lost 6 bases and J 2 bases, leaving 3 bases between the germline ends. CDR3 sequence reads: CASRVTDTQYF. CDR3 coding DNA: TGTGCCAGCAGGGTCACAGATACGCAGTATTTT.

This clonotype is classed as large. The chain joins TRBV28 to TRBJ1-5; no clear D. The CDR3 contains 11 residues. Germline V lookup: CDR1 MDHEN, CDR2 SYDVKM. V lost 5 bases and J 8 bases, leaving 7 bases between the germline ends. The CDR3 reads CASSDWEPQHF. DNA for the CDR3: TGTGCCAGCAGTGATTGGGAGCCCCAGCATTTT.

This clonotype is medium-sized. The chain employs TRBV19 and TRBJ2-1; 12 bases are a match to TRBD2. V lost 3 bases and J lost 0; bases outside the gene matches: 6. This CDR3 is built from 18 residues. The germline CDR1 and CDR2 sequences are LNHDA and SQIVND (reference sequence). Here the CDR3 reads CASSIGSSGGASYNEQFF. CDR3 in DNA: TGTGCCAGTAGTATCGGTTCTAGCGGGGGGGCCTCCTACAATGAGCAGTTCTTC. Combining the CDR3 with reference TRBV19 and TRBJ2-1 gives the whole variable domain DGGITQSPKYLFRKEGQNVTLSCEQNLNHDAMYWYRQDPGQGLRLIYYSQIVNDFQKGDIAEGYSVSREKKESFPLTVTSAQKNPTAFYLCASSIGSSGGASYNEQFFGPGTRLTVL.

In this sample, this clonotype turned up a few times. The chain combines TRBV28 with TRBJ2-3, with 8 bases fitting TRBD1. The CDR3 spans 15 residues. Germline assignment: CDR1 MDHEN and CDR2 SYDVKM. The junction had 8 bases not matched to a gene; V was cut back by 6 bases and J by 3 bases. The CDR3 protein is CASRSDRDGTDTQYF. Written as DNA, the CDR3 is TGTGCCAGCAGGTCGGACAGGGATGGGACAGATACGCAGTATTTT. Full variable domain (remainder filled in from reference TRBV28 and TRBJ2-3): DVKVTQSSRYLVKRTGEKVFLECVQDMDHENMFWYRQDPGLGLRLIYFSYDVKMKEKGDIPEGYSVSREKKERFSLILESASTNQTSMYLCASRSDRDGTDTQYFGPGTRLTVL.

This clonotype is categorized as large (0.1 to 1%). This chain joins TRBV2 and TRBJ2-1; D is ambiguous. The V end lost 4 bases, the J end lost 0 bases, and 4 bases lay between the germline ends. Germline V gene sequence: CDR1 SNHLY, CDR2 FYNNEI. This CDR3 has 13 amino acids. This chain's CDR3 is CASSAVSYNEQFF. CDR3 nucleotides: TGTGCCAGCAGTGCGGTCTCCTACAATGAGCAGTTCTTC.

By share, this clonotype ranks as medium-sized. This chain uses TRBV4-1 with TRBJ1-1; 7 nucleotides match TRBD1. V was clipped by 0 bases and J by 10 bases; unmatched bases: 14. CDR3 size: 16 residues. The germline CDR1 and CDR2 sequences are MGHRA and YSYEKL. The CDR3 reads CASSQEVTGWFSVAFF. CDR3 nucleotide sequence: TGCGCCAGCAGCCAAGAAGTGACAGGGTGGTTTTCTGTAGCTTTCTTT.

By share of the sample, this clonotype is medium-sized (0.01 to 0.1%). Here the CDR3 reads CSVEAPYGDTQYF. The CDR3 region has the DNA TGCAGCGTTGAAGCCCCCTACGGGGATACGCAGTATTTT. The chain recombines TRBV29-1 with TRBJ2-3; D is unclear. The V end lost 1 base, the J end lost 6 bases, and 11 bases lay between the germline ends. The CDR3 covers 13 residues. Germline CDR1 reads SQVTM; CDR2 reads ANQGSEA.

This clonotype is judged large (0.1 to 1%). V usage is TRBV4-1 and J usage is TRBJ2-2; 10 positions agree with TRBD2. Per germline, CDR1 MGHRA and CDR2 YSYEKL. The CDR3 extends over 15 amino acids. The J segment lost 1 base and the V segment lost 4 bases, leaving 0 bases of the junction unmatched. CDR3 in amino acids: CASSPSGGNTGELFF. Here the CDR3 DNA reads TGCGCCAGCAGCCCTAGCGGGGGGAACACCGGGGAGCTGTTTTTT.

Sample share makes this clonotype large. The gene calls are TRBV27 and TRBJ2-3; no clear D gene. Deletions cut 2 bases from V and 5 bases from J, with 14 bases between. The CDR3 consists of 15 residues. CDR1 and CDR2 from the germline V gene are MNHEY and SMNVEV (reference sequence). The CDR3 protein is CASSLVGNWGDTQYF. For the CDR3, the DNA is TGTGCCAGCAGTTTAGTCGGTAACTGGGGAGATACGCAGTATTTT.

The CDR3 is CASSLGPRAVDEQYF. Written as DNA, the CDR3 is TGTGCCAGCAGTTTGGGACCAAGGGCTGTCGACGAGCAGTACTTC. The chain couples TRBV28 to TRBJ2-7; D tentatively fits TRBD1 or TRBD2 (5 bases each). The CDR3 sequence is 15 residues long. In germline, CDR1 is MDHEN, CDR2 SYDVKM. Trimming pared 3 bases from V and 5 bases from J, leaving 17 bases between.

Relative to its sample, this clonotype is large (0.1 to 1%). The chain has TRBV27 and TRBJ2-3; the D gene is possibly TRBD2 (6 bases). V lost 3 bases, J lost 5 bases, and 6 bases lay in between. CDR3 length: 12 residues. Germline V gene sequence: CDR1 MNHEY, CDR2 SMNVEV (reference sequence). The chain's CDR3 is CASSFGGDTQYF. The CDR3 nucleotides read TGTGCCAGCAGTTTCGGGGGAGATACGCAGTATTTT.

This clonotype is large. This sequence joins TRBV20-1 and TRBJ2-7; 8 positions match TRBD1. CDR1 DFQATT and CDR2 SNEGSKA come from the germline V gene (reference sequence). The CDR3 is 14 amino acids. Trimming at V came to 6 bases and at J to 2 bases, leaving 9 bases not matched to a gene. The CDR3 region is CSAEPGQVTYEQYF. The CDR3 region has the DNA TGCAGTGCGGAACCGGGACAGGTAACCTACGAGCAGTACTTC.

This clonotype rates as medium-sized (0.01 to 0.1%). The chain couples TRBV30 to TRBJ2-5; D is possibly TRBD2 (5 bases). The V end was cut by 0 bases, the J end by 1 base, with 12 bases between. The CDR3 extends over 15 amino acids. The germline V gene encodes CDR1 GTSNPN and CDR2 SVGIG (reference sequence). The CDR3, as DNA: TGTGCCTGGAGTGTAGGAGGTTCCTCCCAAGAGACCCAGTACTTC. Its protein product is CAWSVGGSSQETQYF. Drawing the rest from reference TRBV30 and TRBJ2-5, the complete variable domain is SQTIHQWPATLVQPVGSPLSLECTVEGTSNPNLYWYRQAAGRGLQLLFYSVGIGQISSEVPQNLSASRPQDRQFILSSKKLLLSDSGFYLCAWSVGGSSQETQYFGPGTRLLVL.

Within the sample, this clonotype is large. The chain recombines TRBV27 with TRBJ2-2; D may be TRBD1 (6 bases). The CDR3 totals 18 residues. Trimming removed 5 bases at V and 0 bases at J, with 19 bases between. Looked up from germline, CDR1 is MNHEY and CDR2 is SMNVEV (reference sequence). CDR3 protein: CASSPLREQGPNTGELFF. The CDR3 DNA reads as TGTGCCAGCAGTCCCCTTCGCGAACAGGGCCCGAACACCGGGGAGCTGTTTTTT.

By proportion, this clonotype is medium-sized (0.01 to 0.1%). The CDR3 loop reads CASSLAGNRHEQFF. As DNA, the CDR3 is TGTGCCAGCAGTCTAGCGGGGAACCGCCATGAGCAGTTCTTC. The V and J genes are TRBV28 and TRBJ2-1, with 9 bases that match TRBD2. CDR3 length: 14 amino acids. The V segment lost 5 bases and the J segment 8 bases; nucleotides outside the gene matches: 7. Germline lookup yields CDR1 MDHEN and CDR2 SYDVKM.

Concerning this clonotype itself: The junction departs from germline at one end; a sequencing error may be responsible. This chain connects TRBV23-1 to TRBJ2-3; 7 nucleotides line up with TRBD1. TRBV23-1 is an open reading frame whose function is uncertain. This CDR3 region has 18 residues. The CDR3 loop reads CASSLWTSDRPRTDTQYF. As DNA, the CDR3 is TGCGCTAGCAGTCTCTGGACCTCGGACAGGCCACGCACAGATACGCAGTATTTT.

In its sample, this clonotype is large. The chain combines TRBV19 with TRBJ2-5; 9 bases fit TRBD2. Germline CDR1 LNHDA, CDR2 SQIVND (reference sequence). V trimming: 7 bases; J trimming: 4 bases; junction bases outside the gene matches: 7. The CDR3 runs 14 residues. CDR3 DNA sequence: TGTGCCAGTAACCGAGCGGGGGGACGAGAGACCCAGTACTTC. Translation gives CASNRAGGRETQYF. The entire variable domain, with the rest obtained from reference TRBV19 and TRBJ2-5, is as follows: DGGITQSPKYLFRKEGQNVTLSCEQNLNHDAMYWYRQDPGQGLRLIYYSQIVNDFQKGDIAEGYSVSREKKESFPLTVTSAQKNPTAFYLCASNRAGGRETQYFGPGTRLLVL.

This clonotype is termed medium-sized. V and J are TRBV27 and TRBJ1-5; weak D call: TRBD1 (6 bases). Deletions cut 6 bases from V and 4 bases from J, with 10 bases between. The CDR3 contains 13 residues. In germline, CDR1 is MNHEY, CDR2 SMNVEV (reference sequence). The CDR3 bases are TGTGCCAGCAGCTTACAGGGTAATCAGCCCCAGCATTTT. It is translated as CASSLQGNQPQHF.